The rows below give T cell receptor beta chains drawn from one sample of a study of shared clonotypes between healthy human individuals. Libraries were prepared by immunoSEQ multiplex PCR; TCRdb keeps only in-frame clonotypes and omits some of them. The repertoire has roughly 1.5 million clones, nearly 99% of them found once; the top ten carry roughly 0.42%. Sequencing was carried out using naive CD4+ T cells sorted from blood. The receptors originated from a man aged 25 to 45 in good health. The CDR3 runs from the conserved cysteine through the conserved F or W. The order of the fields is J gene, V gene, D gene, clone size, CDR3 DNA, CDR3 protein. D genes are given only for firm matches. The size of a clone is reported for some rows only, either as once, few or many, or as a class for expanded clones.

TRBJ2-3,TRBV7-6,-,-,TGTGCCAGCAGGGCGGGACCAAGCACAGATACGCAGTATTTT,CASRAGPSTDTQYF
TRBJ2-5,TRBV5-1,-,-,TGCGCCAGCAGCTTGACCATAGCTAGGTTATGGGAGACCCAGTACTTC,CASSLTIARLWETQYF
TRBJ1-2,TRBV2,-,-,TGTGCCAGCAATTTATTGGCAGCCTACCAATACACCTTC,CASNLLAAYQYTF
TRBJ2-3,TRBV5-1,-,-,TGCGCCAGCAGCCCCGGGGATAGCACAGATACGCAGTATTTT,CASSPGDSTDTQYF
TRBJ2-7,TRBV14,-,-,TGTGCCAGCAGCCAATCCGGACAGATCACCTACGAGCAGTACTTC,CASSQSGQITYEQYF
TRBJ2-5,TRBV19,-,-,TGTGCCAGTGGAGGGGGCTGGGAGACCCAGTACTTC,CASGGGWETQYF
TRBJ2-7,TRBV21-1,-,-,TGTGCCAGCAGCAAATTTAGCGGGAGGGCCTACGAGCAGTACTTC,CASSKFSGRAYEQYF
TRBJ2-7,TRBV18,-,-,TGTGCCAGCTCCCCAACCGGGACACCATTAGGCGAGCAGTACTTC,CASSPTGTPLGEQYF
TRBJ2-3,TRBV18,-,once,TGTGCCAGCTCACCGGGTTCCACAGATACGCAGTATTTT,CASSPGSTDTQYF
TRBJ2-3,TRBV27,-,-,TGTGCCAGCAGTTTACTAGGAGATACGCAGTATTTT,CASSLLGDTQYF
TRBJ1-1,TRBV5-1,TRBD1,-,TGCGCCAGCAGCCCGATTCTTGGACAGGGGGCTGGGAACACTGAAGCTTTCTTT,CASSPILGQGAGNTEAFF
TRBJ2-1,TRBV10-3,TRBD1,-,TGTGCCATAAGGAGACAGGGAGACTACAATGAGCAGTTCTTC,CAIRRQGDYNEQFF
TRBJ2-7,TRBV28,-,-,TGTGCCAGCAGTACCCCGAGGGGAAGCTCCTACGAGCAGTACTTC,CASSTPRGSSYEQYF
TRBJ2-5,TRBV7-8,-,-,TGTGCCAGCAGCTTACTCACATCAGGCGAGACCCAGTACTTC,CASSLLTSGETQYF
TRBJ1-2,TRBV6-6,-,-,TGTGCCAGCACCCGTAGCCAGGGGAACTATGGCTACACCTTC,CASTRSQGNYGYTF
TRBJ1-2,TRBV28,TRBD1,once,TGTGCCAGCAGTGCTTCAGGGGGCTATGGCTACACCTTC,CASSASGGYGYTF
TRBJ2-7,TRBV14,TRBD2,-,TGTGCCAGCAGCCCACTAGCGGGACCCGAGCAGTACTTC,CASSPLAGPEQYF
TRBJ2-7,TRBV6-5,TRBD2,-,TGTGCCAGCAGAACCGGGACTAGCGGGAGCTACGAGCAGTACTTC,CASRTGTSGSYEQYF
TRBJ1-3,TRBV13,-,-,TGTGCCAGCAGCATCGATTCGGCCAACACCATATATTTT,CASSIDSANTIYF
TRBJ2-2,TRBV11-3,-,-,TGTGCCAGCAGCTCAGGGCGGGGACATACCGGGGAGCTGTTTTTT,CASSSGRGHTGELFF
TRBJ1-1,TRBV11-2,-,-,TGTGCCAGCAGCTCCAGACCAGGACGGTGGAACACTGAAGCTTTCTTT,CASSSRPGRWNTEAFF
TRBJ2-7,TRBV6-6,-,-,TGTGCCAGCAGTCTTACAGGGCCCACGGAGCAGTACTTC,CASSLTGPTEQYF
TRBJ2-7,TRBV11-2,-,-,TGTGCCAGCAGCTTAGGGCACCCAACTCTTTTTCGCCTCTCGTACTTC,CASSLGHPTLFRLSYF
TRBJ1-1,TRBV2,-,-,TGTGCCGTCCGCCCCACAGGGAAAACTGAAGCTTTCTTT,CAVRPTGKTEAFF
TRBJ2-1,TRBV27,TRBD2,once,TGTGCCAGCTGGTTGGCGGGAGGTGAGAATGAGCAGTTCTTC,CASWLAGGENEQFF
TRBJ2-3,TRBV6-5,TRBD1,-,TGTGCCAGCAGCAGGGGACAGGGAGGTGCAGATACGCAGTATTTT,CASSRGQGGADTQYF
TRBJ2-5,TRBV4-1,-,once,TGCGCCAGCAGCCTTTCGTTTACCCTCCAAGAGACCCAGTACTTC,CASSLSFTLQETQYF
TRBJ1-1,TRBV10-3,-,-,TGTGCCATCAGCGTAGTTGGGACTGAAGCTTTCTTT,CAISVVGTEAFF
TRBJ1-5,TRBV4-1,TRBD1,-,TGCGCCAGCAGCCAAGATAGGACGGGACAGAGTAGCAATCAGCCCCAGCATTTT,CASSQDRTGQSSNQPQHF
TRBJ2-7,TRBV10-3,TRBD2,-,TGTGCCATCAGCCCCTCGCGGGAGAAGGGCGGTTACGAGCAGTACTTC,CAISPSREKGGYEQYF
TRBJ2-1,TRBV10-3,TRBD2,-,TGTGCCATCAGTGTCCAGCTAGCGGGCCTCAATGAGCAGTTCTTC,CAISVQLAGLNEQFF
TRBJ1-5,TRBV18,-,-,TGTGCCAGCTCACCTGAGGGGTATAGCAATCAGCCCCAGCATTTT,CASSPEGYSNQPQHF
TRBJ2-2,TRBV19,TRBD2,-,TGTGCCAGTAGTACCTTAGCGGGAGGAGGTACCGGGGAGCTGTTTTTT,CASSTLAGGGTGELFF
TRBJ2-5,TRBV15,TRBD1,-,TGTGCCACCAGCAGAGGGGGACAGGGAGAGACCCAGTACTTC,CATSRGGQGETQYF
TRBJ2-7,TRBV27,-,-,TGTGCCAGCAGGCCCGGACAGTCCTCCTACGAGCAGTACTTC,CASRPGQSSYEQYF
TRBJ2-1,TRBV5-1,-,-,TGCGCCAGCAGCTTGTCGGCAGAGGGCAATGAGCAGTTCTTC,CASSLSAEGNEQFF
TRBJ1-2,TRBV6-1,-,-,TGTGCCAGCAGCCAACCGAGGTGGGGCTACACCTTC,CASSQPRWGYTF
TRBJ1-2,TRBV5-8,-,-,TGTGCCAGCAGCTTGTCCGTGCAGAATAACTATGGCTACACCTTC,CASSLSVQNNYGYTF
TRBJ2-2,TRBV7-6,TRBD2,-,TGTGCCAGCAGCTTAGGCGCTAGCGGGTCGGGGGACACCGGGGAGCTGTTTTTT,CASSLGASGSGDTGELFF
TRBJ2-2,TRBV7-6,-,-,TGTGCCAGCAGCTTAGCAGTAGGGAGCACCGGGGAGCTGTTTTTT,CASSLAVGSTGELFF
TRBJ2-3,TRBV11-3,TRBD2,-,TGTGCCAGCAGCTTGGGTAGCGGGACAGATACGCAGTATTTT,CASSLGSGTDTQYF
TRBJ1-3,TRBV10-2,-,-,TGCGCCAGCAGGAACGGGGGGATCTCTGGAAACACCATATATTTT,CASRNGGISGNTIYF
TRBJ1-2,TRBV5-4,TRBD1,-,TGTGCCAGCAGCCCGGACAGGGGTGGAGGGTTTGGCTACACCTTC,CASSPDRGGGFGYTF
TRBJ1-1,TRBV6-4,-,-,TGTGCCAGCCCTGGGGGGAGGGGGAACACTGAAGCTTTCTTT,CASPGGRGNTEAFF
TRBJ2-7,TRBV4-2,-,-,TGTGCCAGCAGCCAAGAGGGGAGGACTGCATCCTACGAGCAGTACTTC,CASSQEGRTASYEQYF
TRBJ1-4,TRBV5-1,-,-,TGCGCCAGCAGCCTTATGGGCAGCGTTGGTGAAAAACTGTTTTTT,CASSLMGSVGEKLFF
TRBJ2-3,TRBV5-6,TRBD2,-,TGTGCCAGCAGCTTCAATGCGGGAGGGCCCCATTATAGCACAGATACGCAGTATTTT,CASSFNAGGPHYSTDTQYF
TRBJ2-3,TRBV10-2,-,-,TGCGCCAGCTGTGCTGGGGCCGTAATAGATACGCAGTATTTT,CASCAGAVIDTQYF
TRBJ2-7,TRBV18,-,-,TGTGCCAGCTCACCAATGAGCTTGAGCTCCTACGAGCAGTACTTC,CASSPMSLSSYEQYF
TRBJ1-1,TRBV10-2,-,once,TGCGCCACCAAGGTCACTGAAGCTTTCTTT,CATKVTEAFF
TRBJ2-7,TRBV5-1,-,-,TGCGCCAGCAGCTTTACCAGGGTTGAAGTGGACGAGCAGTACTTC,CASSFTRVEVDEQYF
TRBJ1-1,TRBV28,-,-,TGTGCCAGCAGTTTATGGACGGGGCCGAACACTGAAGCTTTCTTT,CASSLWTGPNTEAFF
TRBJ2-7,TRBV7-2,TRBD2,-,TGTGCCAGCAGCTTAGCCATATTAGGACTAGTTTTCCACGAGCAGTACTTC,CASSLAILGLVFHEQYF
TRBJ2-7,TRBV18,-,once,TGTGCCAGCTCACCACGAGGGAATAGCGGAACGCCAAGCGAGCAGTACTTC,CASSPRGNSGTPSEQYF
TRBJ2-5,TRBV11-2,TRBD2,-,TGTGCCAGCAGCCCCGGGACTAGCGGAGAAGAGACCCAGTACTTC,CASSPGTSGEETQYF
TRBJ1-1,TRBV7-3,-,-,TGTGCCAGCAGCTTAAGTCGATGGGGGGAAGCTTTCTTT,CASSLSRWGEAFF
TRBJ2-3,TRBV28,-,-,TGTGCCAGCAGGGACGTAGATACGCAGTATTTT,CASRDVDTQYF
TRBJ2-3,TRBV10-1,TRBD2,-,TGCGCCAGCTCCGTAGGGGGACTAGCGGGAGTCACGCAGTATTTT,CASSVGGLAGVTQYF
TRBJ2-5,TRBV27,-,-,TGTGCCAGCAGTTTAATCGGCAGACAAGAGACCCAGTACTTC,CASSLIGRQETQYF
TRBJ2-3,TRBV29-1,-,-,TGCAGTTCGACAGCCTCCGTGTTCGATACGCAGTATTTT,CSSTASVFDTQYF